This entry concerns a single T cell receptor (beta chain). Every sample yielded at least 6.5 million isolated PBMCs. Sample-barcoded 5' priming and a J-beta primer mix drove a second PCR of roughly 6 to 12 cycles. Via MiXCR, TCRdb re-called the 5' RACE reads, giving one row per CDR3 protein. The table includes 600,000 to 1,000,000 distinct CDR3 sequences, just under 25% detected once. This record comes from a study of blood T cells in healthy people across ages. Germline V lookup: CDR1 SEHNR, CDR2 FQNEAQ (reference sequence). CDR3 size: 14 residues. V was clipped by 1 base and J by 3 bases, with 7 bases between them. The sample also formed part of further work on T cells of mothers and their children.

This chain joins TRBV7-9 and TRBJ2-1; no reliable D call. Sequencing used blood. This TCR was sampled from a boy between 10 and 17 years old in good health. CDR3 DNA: TGTGCCAGCAGCTTAGTAGAGGTCTACAATGAGCAGTTCTTC. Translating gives CASSLVEVYNEQFF.